This T cell receptor beta chain appears in the sequencing data of a study of blood T cell repertoires in COVID-19. Study-wide context: COVID-19 samples from acute and convalescent phases originated in the United States, Italy and Spain.

The method was immunoSEQ multiplex PCR; TCRdb's version includes in-frame clones alone and lacks a portion of them. The table records about 220,000 clones, 84% of them present only once. Germline values: CDR1 MGHRA, CDR2 YSYEKL. This CDR3 has 15 amino acids. V dropped 1 base and J dropped 8 bases, with 14 bases sitting between them. J is TRBJ1-4 and V is TRBV4-1; tentatively, D is TRBD1 (6 bases). The TCR comes from a woman aged 60-75 years who had recovered from COVID-19. The sequenced sample consisted of peripheral blood. In DNA form, the CDR3 reads TGCGCCAGCAGCCAAGCTACAGGGCGAGGGGAAAAACTGTTTTTT. This codes for CASSQATGRGEKLFF.